This T cell receptor beta chain was captured by sequencing in a study of technical replicates of blood from several donors. Assay used: immunoSEQ multiplex PCR; TCRdb lists only in-frame clones, some missing. Of about 83,000 clones detected, about 96% appear once; the ten largest clones hold just over 0.3%. The V and J ends lost 3 bases and 0 bases respectively, with 11 bases between them. Germline CDR1 KGHSH, CDR2 LQKENI. The CDR3 totals 15 residues. Sequenced sample: T cells isolated from PBMCs. The chain links TRBV18 to TRBJ1-1; perhaps TRBD1 as D (6 bases). This clonotype was obtained from a human donor in good health. CDR3: CASSPRQDMNTEAFF. Written as DNA, the CDR3 is TGTGCCAGCTCACCCAGACAGGATATGAACACTGAAGCTTTCTTT.